This is a list of T cell receptor beta chains from one sample in a study of T cell responses to AZD1222 COVID-19 vaccine. Assay used: immunoSEQ multiplex PCR; TCRdb lists only in-frame clones, some missing. This table has 130,000 or so clones, 85% to 95% appearing once. The sequencing here drew on peripheral blood, taken on day 0 of AZD1222 vaccination. The receptors were sampled from an adult in good health. The conserved cysteine and the conserved F or W are not part of the CDR3 here.

V: TRBV28; length: 13; J: TRBJ1-6; CDR3: ASSLSGTDNSPLH
V: TRBV25-1; length: 13; J: TRBJ2-3; CDR3: ASSSTGSFTDTQY
V: TRBV10-3; length: 15; J: TRBJ1-2; CDR3: AISESWTGASNYGYT
V: TRBV27; length: 15; J: TRBJ1-5; CDR3: ASTERGSDLSNQPQH
V: TRBV19; length: 11; J: TRBJ1-1; CDR3: ASTPSDRPRAF
V: TRBV6-6; length: 11; J: TRBJ1-2; CDR3: ASSHGGNYGYT
V: TRBV28; length: 9; J: TRBJ1-5; CDR3: ASSPNQPQH
V: TRBV10-3; length: 12; J: TRBJ1-2; CDR3: AISRDRGTGGYT
V: TRBV25-1; length: 11; J: TRBJ2-7; CDR3: ASSDTGTHEQY
V: TRBV5-1; length: 13; J: TRBJ2-2; CDR3: ASSSGPSGTGELF
V: TRBV12-3/TRBV12-4; length: 9; J: TRBJ2-7; CDR3: ASSFLDEQY
V: TRBV28; length: 10; J: TRBJ1-2; CDR3: ASAGGGYGYT
V: TRBV9; length: 12; J: TRBJ1-2; CDR3: ASSRQGLNYGYT
V: TRBV19; length: 10; J: TRBJ2-3; CDR3: AMGLPGDTQY
V: TRBV7-6; length: 11; J: TRBJ2-1; CDR3: ASSFGGRNEQF
V: TRBV25-1; length: 9; J: TRBJ2-7; CDR3: ASGRIYEQY
V: TRBV15; length: 16; J: TRBJ1-2; CDR3: ATSRVRIPGRENYGYT
V: TRBV30; length: 10; J: TRBJ1-4; CDR3: ALRGQGEKLF
V: TRBV29-1; length: 14; J: TRBJ2-4; CDR3: SVEGIRGGRGNIQY
V: TRBV9; length: 12; J: TRBJ2-5; CDR3: ASSVGGNQETQY
V: TRBV30; length: 12; J: TRBJ2-7; CDR3: AWRLSRTNYEQY
V: TRBV5-4; length: 13; J: TRBJ1-2; CDR3: ASSLADSTAYGYT
V: TRBV5-1; length: 15; J: TRBJ2-2; CDR3: ASSLAAQTRDTGELF
V: TRBV5-1; length: 14; J: TRBJ1-6; CDR3: ASSGRTGAWDSPLH
V: TRBV5-8; length: 12; J: TRBJ2-7; CDR3: ASSPGDSSYEQY
V: TRBV7-9; length: 10; J: TRBJ1-1; CDR3: ASSSETAEAF
V: TRBV19; length: 12; J: TRBJ1-5; CDR3: ASSPTAGGQPQH
V: TRBV30; length: 10; J: TRBJ1-2; CDR3: AWSVLTNSYT